The 11 T cell receptor beta chains below all came from one sample that was sequenced in a study of shared clonotypes between healthy human individuals. Clones were read by immunoSEQ multiplex PCR, and TCRdb kept only the in-frame ones, dropping some. The sample has about 2 million clones; approximately 94% are singletons. CD8 cells regarded as naive lacked CD45RO, were positively chosen for CCR7, and omitted terminally differentiated effector memory CD45RA+ cells. The source material was naive CD8+ T cells sorted from blood. Source of these receptors: a man aged 18 to 29 in good health.

The V call is TRBV7-9, the J call TRBJ1-2; 7 bases agree with TRBD1. There are 14 residues in the CDR3. Germline V lookup: CDR1 SEHNR, CDR2 FQNEAQ (reference sequence). The V and J ends lost 3 bases and 4 bases, in that order; junction bases with no gene match: 5. The CDR3 DNA follows: TGTGCCAGCAGCTTTGGGACAGACTCCTATGGCTACACCTTC. Translating gives CASSFGTDSYGYTF.

The rearrangement uses TRBV15 and TRBJ2-3, with D perhaps matching TRBD2 (5 bases). Germline V gene lookup returns CDR1 LNHNV and CDR2 YYDKDF (reference sequence). The CDR3 has 15 amino acids. V was cut by 1 base and J by 2 bases, with 10 bases left in between. CDR3 DNA sequence: TGTGCCACCAGCAGAGGGCTAGCTATCACAGATACGCAGTATTTT. Translating gives CATSRGLAITDTQYF.

As concerns this clone: This sample includes further DNA sequences coding for the same CDR3. This chain connects TRBV9 to TRBJ2-1, with 7 nucleotides matching TRBD1. The CDR3 extends over 14 amino acids. The germline CDR1 and CDR2 sequences are SGDLS and YYNGEE. With V trimmed by 0 bases and J by 6 bases, 3 bases remained unmatched. CDR3 in DNA: TGTGCCAGCAGCGTAGGAGGGGGCCCCAATGAGCAGTTCTTC. Translation: CASSVGGGPNEQFF.

The chain has TRBV7-9 and TRBJ2-2, with D perhaps TRBD1 (6 bases). CDR1 SEHNR and CDR2 FQNEAQ come from the germline V gene (reference sequence). The CDR3 covers 19 residues. V gave up 1 base and J gave up 2 bases, with 20 bases separating them. The CDR3 sequence is CASSLGTQADSPNTGELFF. CDR3 in DNA: TGTGCCAGCAGCTTAGGAACCCAGGCGGACAGTCCCAACACCGGGGAGCTGTTTTTT.

The rearrangement links TRBV6-6 to TRBJ1-2; no reliable D call. From germline, CDR1 is MNHNY and CDR2 SVGAGI (reference sequence). This CDR3 is built from 14 residues. The ends were cut back, 2 bases at V and 3 bases at J, with 10 bases in the middle. The CDR3 loop reads CASSYTTPDYGYTF. The DNA for the CDR3 is TGTGCCAGCAGTTACACTACCCCTGACTATGGCTACACCTTC.

V gene TRBV7-9 combines with J gene TRBJ2-3; the match to TRBD2 covers 10 bases. The V gene end was trimmed by 1 base and the J gene end by 5 bases; junction bases not matched to a gene: 0. Germline V CDR1 and CDR2: SEHNR, FQNEAQ (reference sequence). The CDR3 sequence is 14 residues long. CDR3 amino acids: CASSLGLAGDTQYF. The CDR3 bases are TGTGCCAGCAGCTTAGGACTAGCGGGAGATACGCAGTATTTT.

The chain recombines TRBV5-6 with TRBJ2-7; D remains ambiguous. Trimming pared 4 bases from V and 4 bases from J, leaving 24 bases between. This CDR3 has 17 amino acids. Germline V gene lookup returns CDR1 SGHDT and CDR2 YYEEEE. Here the CDR3 DNA reads TGTGCCAGCAGCCCAACCACTGTGTCGGTGCATGGATACGAGCAGTACTTC. Protein: CASSPTTVSVHGYEQYF.

V and J are TRBV9 and TRBJ2-1; D is unclear. The germline V gene has CDR1 SGDLS and CDR2 YYNGEE. The CDR3 is made up of 14 amino acids. V was trimmed by 0 bases and J by 5 bases, leaving 9 bases between them. The CDR3 nucleotides read TGTGCCAGCAGCGTAGACGGTCCTCACAATGAGCAGTTCTTC. This gives the protein CASSVDGPHNEQFF.

V gene TRBV6-8 combines with J gene TRBJ1-5; possible D gene TRBD1, 6 bases. V lost 3 bases to trimming and J lost 3 bases, with 12 bases between them. The CDR3 is made up of 15 amino acids. Germline CDR1 MNHGY, CDR2 SAAAGT. The CDR3 reads CASSYFAGANQPQHF. Written as DNA, the CDR3 is TGTGCCAGCAGTTATTTCGCAGGGGCCAATCAGCCCCAGCATTTT.

This rearrangement joins TRBV5-4 to TRBJ1-2; 9 bases line up with TRBD1. This CDR3 has 17 amino acids. Germline V gene lookup returns CDR1 SGHNT and CDR2 YYREEE (reference sequence). J lost 4 bases, V lost 0 bases, and 10 bases had no gene match. The CDR3 sequence: CASSLAGGTGIIYGYTF. In DNA, the CDR3 is TGTGCCAGCAGCTTGGCCGGCGGGACAGGGATCATCTATGGCTACACCTTC. Full variable domain (remainder filled in from reference TRBV5-4 and TRBJ1-2): ETGVTQSPTHLIKTRGQQVTLRCSSQSGHNTVSWYQQALGQGPQFIFQYYREEENGRGNFPPRFSGLQFPNYSSELNVNALELDDSALYLCASSLAGGTGIIYGYTFGSGTRLTVV.

V is TRBV7-3 and J is TRBJ2-3; D is undetermined. Per germline, CDR1 SGHTA and CDR2 FQGTGA. CDR3 length: 9 residues. Trimming stripped 5 bases from V and 12 bases from J, with 6 bases between. Here the CDR3 reads CASSHDQYF. CDR3 coding DNA: TGTGCCAGCAGCCACGATCAGTATTTT.